One sample yielded the 24 T cell receptor beta chains listed below, sequenced in a study of technical replicates of blood from several donors. This table comes from immunoSEQ multiplex PCR, and its TCRdb copy is limited to in-frame clones, with some not included. Here the sample spans over 70,000 clones, 80% to 95% being singletons. Specimen: T cells isolated from PBMCs. The source of these receptors is a human donor in good health.

The chain links TRBV14 to TRBJ2-2; TRBD1 aligns across 7 bases. The V and J ends lost 6 bases and 8 bases, in that order; junction bases with no gene match: 9. The CDR3 length is 14 residues. Germline lookup yields CDR1 SGHDN and CDR2 FVKESK. CDR3 in amino acids: CASRPYRGSGELFF. In DNA, the CDR3 is TGTGCCAGCAGACCCTACAGGGGATCAGGGGAGCTGTTTTTT.

This chain links TRBV14 with TRBJ2-1; no firm D call. The CDR3 has 13 amino acids. Germline CDR1 SGHDN, CDR2 FVKESK. The V gene lost 1 base and the J gene lost 9 bases, with 10 bases spanning the gap. This CDR3 is CASSQARSGEQFF. The CDR3 DNA reads as TGTGCCAGCAGCCAAGCAAGATCAGGTGAGCAGTTCTTC.

V usage is TRBV11-2 and J usage is TRBJ2-7, with TRBD2 as a possible D gene (5 bases). V was shortened by 7 bases and J by 2 bases, with 18 bases between the two germline ends. The CDR3 is made up of 15 amino acids. Germline assignment: CDR1 SGHAT and CDR2 FQNNGV. Here the CDR3 DNA reads TGTGCCAGCACTGTCTCGAGAGGGCCCGCCTACGAGCAGTACTTC. This encodes CASTVSRGPAYEQYF.

The CDR3 sequence is CASSEGPGGFYNEQFF. The DNA of the CDR3 is TGTGCCAGCAGTGAAGGGCCGGGAGGTTTCTACAATGAGCAGTTCTTC. J is TRBJ2-1 and V is TRBV2; TRBD2 matches 7 bases. The V segment lost 1 base and the J segment 3 bases; nucleotides outside the gene matches: 6. The CDR3 covers 16 residues. Germline-derived CDR1 and CDR2 are SNHLY and FYNNEI.

This chain joins TRBV15 and TRBJ1-2; D gene uncertain. The CDR3 sequence is 13 residues long. Germline CDR1 reads LNHNV; CDR2 reads YYDKDF (reference sequence). Trimming removed 0 bases at V and 4 bases at J, with 6 bases between. The CDR3 protein is CATSRDQRYGYTF. The CDR3 DNA is TGTGCCACCAGCAGAGATCAGCGCTATGGCTACACCTTC.

The chain is built from TRBV4-2 and TRBJ2-2; 7 bases match TRBD2. Germline-derived CDR1 and CDR2 are LGHNA and YNFKEQ. V shed 0 bases and J 7 bases; nucleotides not matched to a gene: 11. The CDR3 contains 17 residues. The CDR3 reads CASSQERRGGSSGELFF. The CDR3 DNA reads as TGTGCCAGCAGCCAAGAGCGGAGAGGCGGGAGTAGCGGGGAGCTGTTTTTT.

The chain uses TRBV7-9 and TRBJ1-4; 7 nucleotides align to TRBD1. Germline lookup yields CDR1 SEHNR and CDR2 FQNEAQ (reference sequence). The CDR3 loop spans 14 amino acids. V was pared by 5 bases and J by 10 bases, with 10 bases of the junction left unmatched. This chain's CDR3 is CASSLGQEIRKLFF. The DNA of the CDR3 is TGTGCCAGCAGCCTAGGACAGGAGATACGAAAACTGTTTTTT.

This chain links TRBV4-2 with TRBJ2-7; 8 bases agree with TRBD2. The V gene's germline CDR1 is LGHNA and CDR2 YNFKEQ. The CDR3 has 14 residues. V gave up 2 bases and J gave up 3 bases; unmatched junction bases: 3. CDR3 residues: CASSQPSGSYEQYF. CDR3 nucleotide sequence: TGTGCCAGCAGCCAACCCAGCGGGAGCTACGAGCAGTACTTC.

The DNA for the CDR3 is TGTGCCGACTCGACTAGAGCCTCCTACAATGAGCAGTTCTTC. Its translation: CADSTRASYNEQFF. The V call is TRBV6-7, the J call TRBJ2-1, with TRBD2 as a possible D gene (6 bases). TRBV6-7 belongs to the ORF category, with a function that is uncertain. The CDR3 contains 14 residues. V gave up 11 bases and J gave up 0 bases, with 14 bases separating them.

The V gene is TRBV30, the J gene TRBJ2-5, with a possible D match to TRBD2 (6 bases). Trimming removed 0 bases from V and 0 bases from J, with 20 bases in between. The CDR3 is 18 amino acids. Germline loops: CDR1 GTSNPN, CDR2 SVGIG (reference sequence). CDR3 in amino acids: CAWSVGPTSRGYQETQYF. The CDR3 DNA sequence: TGTGCCTGGAGTGTAGGGCCGACGAGCCGGGGGTACCAAGAGACCCAGTACTTC.

The J gene is TRBJ2-7, the V gene TRBV7-9; D call uncertain. Trimming shortened V by 2 bases and J by 2 bases, and 4 bases separated the two germline ends. CDR1 and CDR2 from the germline V gene are SEHNR and FQNEAQ (reference sequence). The CDR3 length is 12 residues. The CDR3 reads CASSLQTYEQYF. As DNA, the CDR3 is TGTGCCAGCAGCTTACAAACCTACGAGCAGTACTTC.

The chain combines TRBV14 with TRBJ1-2; weak D call: TRBD1 (5 bases). V was clipped by 3 bases and J by 10 bases, with 15 bases between them. CDR1 and CDR2 from the germline V gene are SGHDN and FVKESK. The CDR3 runs to 13 residues. DNA for the CDR3: TGTGCCAGCAGCCAGTTGGTTGACAGCGCCTACACCTTC. Translation: CASSQLVDSAYTF.

This clone was seen a single time. The chain combines TRBV5-4 with TRBJ1-1; D remains unclear. V was pared by 0 bases and J by 1 base, with 13 bases between. The CDR3 totals 16 residues. Germline V gene sequence: CDR1 SGHNT, CDR2 YYREEE (reference sequence). The CDR3: CASSLAYSGRNTEAFF. The CDR3 nucleotides read TGTGCCAGCAGCTTGGCATACTCAGGCCGGAACACTGAAGCTTTCTTT.

This clone has only one observation. The chain is built from TRBV28 and TRBJ2-7; TRBD1 might be the D (6 bases). The CDR3 sequence is 14 residues long. Trimming took 0 bases from V and 2 from J, leaving 8 bases between them. Germline V gene data show CDR1 as MDHEN and CDR2 as SYDVKM. CDR3 protein: CASSLWQGTYEQYF. The CDR3 nucleotides are TGTGCCAGCAGTTTATGGCAGGGGACCTACGAGCAGTACTTC.

In its sample, this clone was seen once. V usage is TRBV5-1 and J usage is TRBJ2-7; D is perhaps TRBD1 (6 bases). Trimming removed 4 bases from V and 2 bases from J, with 13 bases in between. The CDR3 covers 14 residues. Germline-derived CDR1 and CDR2 are SGHRS and YFSETQ. This chain's CDR3 is CASSQGGITYEQYF. DNA of the CDR3: TGCGCCAGCAGCCAAGGGGGTATCACCTACGAGCAGTACTTC.

The chain employs TRBV5-1 and TRBJ1-1; 9 bases align to TRBD1. Per germline, CDR1 SGHRS and CDR2 YFSETQ. The CDR3 spans 14 residues. With 3 bases clipped from V and 4 bases from J, the junction kept 4 bases outside the gene matches. The CDR3 sequence is CASSWDREVTEAFF. The CDR3 nucleotides are TGCGCCAGCAGCTGGGACAGGGAGGTCACTGAAGCTTTCTTT.

The chain has TRBV7-2 and TRBJ2-3, with 13 bases fitting TRBD2. The CDR3 is 16 residues long. After removal of 5 bases from V and 3 bases from J, the junction contained 5 bases not matched to a gene. The germline gives CDR1 SGHTA, CDR2 FQGNSA. The CDR3 loop is CASSPVLAGGTDTQYF. CDR3 nucleotides: TGTGCCAGCAGCCCAGTACTAGCGGGAGGGACAGATACGCAGTATTTT.

This clone appeared a single time. The V call is TRBV19, the J call TRBJ2-5, with D possibly being TRBD1 (6 bases). V was trimmed by 5 bases and J by 4 bases, leaving 17 bases between them. Germline loops: CDR1 LNHDA, CDR2 SQIVND (reference sequence). This CDR3 has 15 amino acids. CDR3 amino acids: CASSLGTGKIETQYF. The CDR3 nucleotides read TGTGCCAGTAGTCTTGGAACAGGGAAGATAGAGACCCAGTACTTC.

The chain links TRBV7-9 to TRBJ2-7; 10 bases align to TRBD1. The CDR3 contains 14 residues. The V and J ends lost 6 bases and 6 bases, in that order; junction bases with no gene match: 8. Looked up from germline, CDR1 is SEHNR and CDR2 is FQNEAQ (reference sequence). The CDR3 nucleotides read TGTGCCAGCAGAACCGGGACAGGGGCTCTCGAGCAGTACTTC. Translating gives CASRTGTGALEQYF.

This chain links TRBV7-9 with TRBJ2-4, with 14 nucleotides matching TRBD2. This CDR3 has 16 amino acids. After removal of 4 bases from V and 10 bases from J, the junction contained 9 bases not matched to a gene. Germline loops: CDR1 SEHNR, CDR2 FQNEAQ (reference sequence). CDR3 DNA: TGTGCCAGCAGCTGGGGGACTAGCGGGAGCCCTCCAATTCAGTACTTC. Its translation: CASSWGTSGSPPIQYF.

V is TRBV19 and J is TRBJ2-7; TRBD1 might be the D (5 bases). Trimming shortened V by 4 bases and J by 5 bases, and 6 bases separated the two germline ends. Per the germline V gene, CDR1 is LNHDA and CDR2 is SQIVND (reference sequence). The CDR3 length is 11 residues. This CDR3 is CASSRGDEQYF. CDR3 sequence (DNA): TGTGCCAGTAGTAGGGGCGACGAGCAGTACTTC.

The genes are TRBV6-5 and TRBJ1-1; no reliable D call. Germline CDR1 and CDR2: MNHEY and SVGAGI. With 7 bases removed from V and 7 bases from J, the gap between germline ends came to 10 bases. The CDR3 sequence is 11 residues long. The CDR3 DNA is TGTGCCAGCATAGGAGCACTTGAAGCTTTCTTT. This codes for CASIGALEAFF.

This sequence joins TRBV14 and TRBJ2-7; D is possibly TRBD2 (5 bases). The CDR3 contains 15 residues. Trimming removed 0 bases from V and 3 bases from J, with 12 bases in between. The germline gives CDR1 SGHDN, CDR2 FVKESK. In nucleotides, the CDR3 is TGTGCCAGCAGCCAAGATCTAGCTAACTTCTACGAGCAGTACTTC. It specifies CASSQDLANFYEQYF.

J is TRBJ2-2 and V is TRBV7-9; no clear D gene. The CDR3 has 12 amino acids. The germline V gene has CDR1 SEHNR and CDR2 FQNEAQ (reference sequence). Trimming took off 5 bases at V and 5 bases at J, with 6 bases between the two ends. In nucleotides, the CDR3 is TGTGCCAGCAGCCCTTCTACCGGGGAGCTGTTTTTT. Residues: CASSPSTGELFF.